This T cell receptor beta chain derives from a study of cytomegalovirus exposure and HLA in healthy donors. Overall study context: In terms of ancestry, the Caucasian-associated cluster contained more than 65% of the roughly 400 genotyped donors.

Amplification used 60 Vbeta primers and 13 Jbeta primers. Assay: immunoSEQ multiplex PCR; the TCRdb copy retains only in-frame clones and omits some. The profile shows 150,000 or so clones, just under 80% of them singletons. Healthy individuals who donated bone marrow served as the donors. With respect to this clone: The antigen is unknown.

The V gene end was trimmed by 7 bases and the J gene end by 4 bases; junction bases not matched to a gene: 3. CDR1 and CDR2 from the germline V gene are MNHNY and SVGAGI (reference sequence). CDR3 length: 13 amino acids. Regarding the study as a whole: Accurate predictions that matched the HLA-A and HLA-B alleles of most subjects were reportedly made from TCR beta sequences. TRBV6-2, TRBV6-3 and other indistinguishable V segments were excluded.

The sequencing sample was made of PBMCs. This TCR was sampled from a woman aged 40 to 55 in good health and CMV-seropositive. The genes are TRBV6-6 and TRBJ1-5; 8 bases are a match to TRBD1. The CDR3 spells CASIQGANQPQHF. Written as DNA, the CDR3 is TGTGCCAGCATCCAGGGGGCGAATCAGCCCCAGCATTTT.